The clone carrying this T cell receptor beta chain was recorded once. Its antigen is unknown. Assay used: immunoSEQ multiplex PCR; TCRdb lists only in-frame clones, some missing. The data contain over 110,000 clones, around 86% of them singletons. This entry is derived from a study of cytomegalovirus exposure and HLA in healthy donors. Study overall: The 120 validation repertoires were produced on the same platform as the 700 or so repertoires of the first cohort. This was reported in a later analysis.

Germline assignment: CDR1 SGHRS and CDR2 YFSETQ. The V end lost 3 bases, the J end lost 3 bases, and 13 bases lay between the germline ends. This CDR3 has 14 amino acids. Broader study findings: The study labeled 164 TCR beta chains cytomegalovirus-associated. Whilst most TCR sequences proved rare, a subset of public TCRs occurred across many donors. Using the classifier, cytomegalovirus status was reportedly diagnosed with high specificity and sensitivity.

The chain employs TRBV5-1 and TRBJ2-7, with D perhaps TRBD2 (5 bases). The sample was PBMCs. The clonotype was recovered from a man between 18 and 29 years old in good health and CMV-seropositive. The DNA of the CDR3 is TGCGCCAGCAGCTGGAGGATACAGAGCTACGAGCAGTACTTC. This sequence encodes CASSWRIQSYEQYF.